A single sample is the source of the 8 T cell receptor beta chains below, sequenced in a study of shared clonotypes between healthy human individuals. Sequencing used immunoSEQ multiplex PCR; TCRdb keeps in-frame clones, though not all of them. The sample lists roughly 1,600,000 clones; approximately 98.5% were seen once. The specimen was naive CD4+ T cells sorted from blood. Subset given: CD45RA+ positively selected. The origin of the receptors is a man aged 25-45 years in good health.

The gene calls are TRBV7-9 and TRBJ2-1; D is undetermined. Germline V gene data show CDR1 as SEHNR and CDR2 as FQNEAQ (reference sequence). The CDR3 spans 16 residues. Trimming stripped 5 bases from V and 4 bases from J, with 18 bases between. The CDR3 here is CASSPIPGPRYNEQFF. For the CDR3, the DNA is TGTGCCAGCAGCCCAATTCCCGGACCGCGGTACAATGAGCAGTTCTTC.

V gene TRBV29-1 combines with J gene TRBJ2-1, with a possible D match to TRBD1 (6 bases). This CDR3 is built from 14 residues. V lost 4 bases, J lost 4 bases, and 14 bases lay in between. Germline CDR1 SQVTM, CDR2 ANQGSEA. DNA of the CDR3: TGCAGCGTTGCCGAACTACAGGGTTACAATGAGCAGTTCTTC. This gives the protein CSVAELQGYNEQFF.

This chain links TRBV30 with TRBJ2-7; no firm D call. The CDR3 sequence is 13 residues long. Germline CDR1 reads GTSNPN; CDR2 reads SVGIG (reference sequence). The germline V and J ends were trimmed by 5 bases and 1 base, with 12 bases remaining between them. The CDR3 bases are TGTGCCTGGCGCACGGATAGATCCTACGAGCAGTACTTC. This encodes CAWRTDRSYEQYF.

On this clone: The same CDR3 also results from other DNA sequences found in this sample. The chain links TRBV5-1 to TRBJ2-7; D remains ambiguous. CDR3 length: 15 amino acids. Trimming cost V 0 bases and J 0 bases, with 10 bases left between them. The V gene's germline CDR1 is SGHRS and CDR2 YFSETQ. The chain's CDR3 is CASSLEPLSSYEQYF. In DNA form, the CDR3 reads TGCGCCAGCAGCTTGGAGCCGCTGAGCTCCTACGAGCAGTACTTC.

V usage is TRBV5-1 and J usage is TRBJ1-4, with D tentatively TRBD1 (6 bases). Between the trimmed V and J ends, which lost 4 bases and 5 bases, there was a span of 15 bases. The CDR3 loop spans 15 amino acids. The germline CDR1 and CDR2 sequences are SGHRS and YFSETQ. The CDR3 region is CASSTNGQLNEKLFF. DNA for the CDR3: TGCGCCAGCAGCACGAACGGACAGCTCAATGAAAAACTGTTTTTT.

Details on this clone: Relative to the germline gene, one junction end is altered; a read error may explain this. V and J are TRBV19 and TRBJ2-1; D possibly corresponds to TRBD2 (5 bases). Germline CDR1 reads LNHDA; CDR2 reads SQIVND (reference sequence). There are 14 residues in the CDR3. The DNA of the CDR3 is TGTGCAAGTAAAGGCGGGCCCTACAACAATGAGCAGTTCTTC. Its translation: CASKGGPYNNEQFF.

The chain couples TRBV7-8 to TRBJ2-7; D is possibly TRBD1 (7 bases). Per germline, CDR1 SGHVS and CDR2 FQNEAQ. The CDR3 has 15 amino acids. Trimming pared 5 bases from V and 2 bases from J, leaving 16 bases between. In nucleotides, the CDR3 is TGTGCCAGCAGCGGAGGGACAGTCCAAACCTACGAGCAGTACTTC. It is translated as CASSGGTVQTYEQYF. The full variable domain, rest sourced from reference TRBV7-8 and TRBJ2-7, is GAGVSQSPRYKVAKRGQDVALRCDPISGHVSLFWYQQALGQGPEFLTYFQNEAQLDKSGLPSDRFFAERPEGSVSTLKIQRTQQEDSAVYLCASSGGTVQTYEQYFGPGTRLTVT.

The gene calls are TRBV19 and TRBJ2-3; tentative D call: TRBD1 (5 bases). CDR3 size: 15 residues. Trimming left V 3 bases short and J 2 bases short, with 12 bases between. The V gene's germline CDR1 is LNHDA and CDR2 SQIVND (reference sequence). The CDR3 DNA reads as TGTGCCAGTAGTATTCGACAGCCCCCCACAGATACGCAGTATTTT. Amino acids: CASSIRQPPTDTQYF.